This TCR beta chain was sequenced for a study of T cell repertoires in cytomegalovirus infection (dated by TCRdb to the late 2010s). Concerning the study at large: Donor HLA type was relevant to the analysis, because carriage of CMV infection together with the matching HLA type was indicated by public TCR beta signatures.

The CDR3 has 14 amino acids, counting the end cysteine and phenylalanine. The retained sequence is limited to the CDR3, 42 bases, with the frame set at the first base. According to the germline V gene, CDR1 reads SQVTM and CDR2 reads ANQGSEA. A distance of 15 bases separates the germline ends of V and J, which lose 3 bases and 4 bases respectively. The study at large found these results: Cumulative frequency of public TCR beta family members discriminated carriers of CMV infection plus the relevant HLA type in this cohort and an independent roughly 330-donor cohort. The ex vivo response was dominated by HLA-C-restricted CMV-specific TCR beta clonotypes, which also provided the single most frequent clonotype in two of eight donors.

This clonotype has a handful of counts. It has no known antigen specificity. No quality values exist for individual bases; no much larger clone is one base distant. Reads for this sample came from an Illumina HiSeq 1500. The public reads were reanalyzed by TCRdb: fastp trimming at Q25, MiXCR alignment, in-frame beta chains only. Rows are unified per CDR3 protein, each entry keeping the most common DNA and genes. The sample contains nearly 450,000 distinct CDR3 sequences, roughly a third of them found a single time. The ten largest clones add up to roughly 15% of the sample. This receptor was identified in a human donor in good health (CMV status not recorded). Some clones in this sample may be carry-over from other donors' samples. Sequencing input: PBMCs. The rearranged segments are TRBV29-1 and TRBJ2-5; the best D guess is TRBD1, with 6 bases matching. The DNA sequence follows: TGCAGCGTTGACCCCCAGGACAGTGGAGAGACCCAGTACTTC. Its protein product is CSVDPQDSGETQYF.